This T cell receptor (beta chain) is from a study of blood T cell repertoires in COVID-19. For the study at large: The study drew acute and convalescent COVID-19 samples from the United States, Italy and Spain. PBMCs, B-cell-depleted T cells, or T cells provided the cDNA or gDNA that made up the material.

Germline values: CDR1 MDHEN, CDR2 SYDVKM. The CDR3 contains 17 residues. V lost 4 bases to trimming and J lost 4 bases, with 22 bases between them. This clone was counted a single time. How the authors handled the data: From reference gene primer amplification, estimates of nucleated cell counts were derived. Profiling relied on immunoSEQ multiplex PCR, and the TCRdb table lists in-frame clones only, not all of them. Clonal size and the V and J genes are those of that table, whereas D and trimming came from the DNA. The repertoire includes some 120,000 clones, 75% to 90% of them detected once, and roughly 4.5% sits in the top ten.

This clonotype was obtained from a human donor in a cohort sampled during active COVID-19. The chain links TRBV28 to TRBJ1-1; D may be TRBD1 (5 bases). The sequenced sample consisted of peripheral blood. The CDR3 protein is CASSSPRATGIITEAFF. In DNA, the CDR3 is TGTGCCAGCAGTTCCCCTAGGGCTACAGGTATTATCACTGAAGCTTTCTTT.